One T cell receptor (beta chain) is described in this entry. Its matching antigen is unknown. Germline V gene sequence: CDR1 MNHNS, CDR2 SASEGT. Trimming removed 4 bases from V and 1 base from J, with 8 bases in between. This CDR3 comprises 14 residues. This entry is derived from a study of long-term antiretroviral therapy in people with HIV. Across the study: There is a gap of about a decade between the earliest samples and the later 2015 immediate-ART recommendation. Study conclusions and caveats: Patients on ART gained diversity, which nonetheless stayed below transplant donor controls.

Investigators performed immunoSEQ version v3.0 at survey level. Assay: immunoSEQ multiplex PCR; the TCRdb copy retains only in-frame clones and omits some. Here the sample spans about 40,000 clones, about 89% being singletons. The sequences come from unsorted PBMCs, collected 0.1 years before starting antiretroviral therapy. The receptor comes from a woman aged 50 to 65 with HIV. The chain carries TRBV6-1 and TRBJ1-5; weak D call: TRBD1 (5 bases). The CDR3 nucleotides read TGTGCCAGCAGTGTCTGGGGGAGCAATCAGCCCCAGCATTTT. Protein: CASSVWGSNQPQHF.